The 2 T cell receptor beta chains below come from one sample, sequenced in a study of shared clonotypes between healthy human individuals. Using immunoSEQ multiplex PCR, the repertoire was profiled, and TCRdb retains in-frame clones only, with some absent. The sample carries about 2.3 million clones, approximately 95% recorded once. Source material: naive CD4+ T cells from PBMCs. This sample's subset: CD45RA+ positively selected. The receptors were gathered from a young man in good health. Some clones in this sample may be carry-over from other donors' samples.

The chain is built from TRBV6-6 and TRBJ1-3; no clear D gene. Germline V gives CDR1 MNHNY, CDR2 SVGAGI (reference sequence). V lost 10 bases, J lost 5 bases, and 12 bases lay in between. There are 12 residues in the CDR3. The CDR3 loop reads CATLDLRNTIYF. The CDR3 region has the DNA TGTGCCACCCTAGACCTTCGAAACACCATATATTTT.

The chain joins TRBV25-1 to TRBJ2-3; a possible D gene is TRBD1 (5 bases). This CDR3 contains 16 residues. Germline V lookup: CDR1 MGHDK, CDR2 SYGVNS. Trimming removed 2 bases at V and 0 bases at J, with 12 bases between. CDR3 nucleotide sequence: TGTGCCAGCAGTGAAAGTCCAGGGCGAAGCACAGATACGCAGTATTTT. This sequence encodes CASSESPGRSTDTQYF. Using reference TRBV25-1 and TRBJ2-3 for the parts outside the CDR3, the full variable domain is EADIYQTPRYLVIGTGKKITLECSQTMGHDKMYWYQQDPGMELHLIHYSYGVNSTEKGDLSSESTVSRIRTEHFPLTLESARPSHTSQYLCASSESPGRSTDTQYFGPGTRLTVL.